The 30 T cell receptor beta chains in this list originate from one sample, sequenced in a study of technical replicates of blood from several donors. Method: immunoSEQ multiplex PCR; TCRdb's copy keeps in-frame clones and lacks some. In the table there are 80,000 or so clones, 95% to 98% of which are singletons. Sequenced sample: T cells isolated from PBMCs. Receptors were obtained from a human donor in good health.

The CDR3 is CASSPGTSGSSASEQYF. CDR3 coding DNA: TGTGCCAGCAGCCCGGGGACTAGCGGGAGTTCGGCTTCCGAGCAGTACTTC. J is TRBJ2-7 and V is TRBV4-2; TRBD2 matches at 14 bases. CDR3 length: 17 residues. Germline CDR1 LGHNA, CDR2 YNFKEQ. V dropped 4 bases and J dropped 6; count of bases not matched to a gene: 11.

This chain connects TRBV19 to TRBJ1-5, with D perhaps TRBD1 (6 bases). V dropped 0 bases and J dropped 6 bases, with 12 bases sitting between them. From germline, CDR1 is LNHDA and CDR2 SQIVND (reference sequence). This CDR3 region has 15 residues. CDR3 amino acids: CASSIEGRGPQPQHF. CDR3 sequence (DNA): TGTGCCAGTAGTATAGAAGGCAGGGGACCTCAGCCCCAGCATTTT. Supplemented by reference TRBV19 and TRBJ1-5, the full variable domain reads DGGITQSPKYLFRKEGQNVTLSCEQNLNHDAMYWYRQDPGQGLRLIYYSQIVNDFQKGDIAEGYSVSREKKESFPLTVTSAQKNPTAFYLCASSIEGRGPQPQHFGDGTRLSIL.

The chain carries TRBV11-2 and TRBJ2-6; D is perhaps TRBD2 (6 bases). This CDR3 is 19 amino acids long. Germline-derived CDR1 and CDR2 are SGHAT and FQNNGV. The V and J ends lost 8 bases and 0 bases respectively, with 23 bases between them. CDR3 DNA: TGTGCCAGCCTCTCTCTCCGGACGCGGGAATCCTCTGGGGCCAACGTCCTGACTTTC. Amino acids: CASLSLRTRESSGANVLTF.

The chain recombines TRBV10-1 with TRBJ1-2, with unresolved D. V lost 6 bases and J 2 bases, leaving 19 bases between the germline ends. CDR1 is WNHNN, CDR2 SYGVQD, per germline (reference sequence). The CDR3 is 16 residues long. CDR3: CASSPGESPLNYGYTF. For the CDR3, the DNA is TGCGCCAGCAGCCCCGGAGAGTCTCCCCTGAACTATGGCTACACCTTC.

The chain couples TRBV19 to TRBJ2-7; 9 positions agree with TRBD1. Unmatched junction bases numbered 6, after V lost 5 bases and J lost 1 base. The CDR3 is 15 residues long. Germline loops: CDR1 LNHDA, CDR2 SQIVND (reference sequence). CDR3 region: CASSQSGTGSYEQYF. CDR3 bases: TGTGCCAGTAGTCAGAGCGGGACAGGGTCCTACGAGCAGTACTTC.

The chain employs TRBV4-2 and TRBJ2-7; TRBD1 matches 8 bases. V lost 4 bases, J lost 3 bases, and 14 bases stayed unmatched. Per germline, CDR1 LGHNA and CDR2 YNFKEQ. The CDR3 sequence is 17 residues long. The CDR3, as DNA: TGTGCCAGCAGCCCGAGGCCCGGGACAGGAGGACTCTACGAGCAGTACTTC. Translated: CASSPRPGTGGLYEQYF.

This rearrangement joins TRBV11-3 to TRBJ2-3; 13 positions agree with TRBD2. CDR3 length equals 18 residues. Germline CDR1 and CDR2: SGHNT and YENEEA. V lost 5 bases and J lost 4; bases outside the gene matches: 12. The CDR3 DNA follows: TGTGCCAGCAGCCCTCGGACTAGCGGGAGCTTGGGGTCAGATACGCAGTATTTT. Amino acids: CASSPRTSGSLGSDTQYF.

The rearrangement joins TRBV7-9 to TRBJ2-1; no reliable D call. The germline V and J ends were trimmed by 4 bases and 1 base, with 8 bases remaining between them. Germline CDR1 reads SEHNR; CDR2 reads FQNEAQ (reference sequence). There are 14 residues in the CDR3. The CDR3 sequence: CASSYISSYNEQFF. CDR3 nucleotide sequence: TGTGCCAGCAGCTATATCAGTTCCTACAATGAGCAGTTCTTC.

This clone was picked up one time. CDR3 residues: CASSVSGVANTGELFF. CDR3 bases: TGCGCCAGCAGCGTTTCGGGAGTGGCGAACACCGGGGAGCTGTTTTTT. The chain employs TRBV5-1 and TRBJ2-2, with D maybe TRBD2 (6 bases). CDR1 and CDR2 (germline): SGHRS, YFSETQ. With 4 bases removed from V and 0 bases from J, the gap between germline ends came to 13 bases. The CDR3 spans 16 residues.

This clone was detected once. The chain uses TRBV28 and TRBJ2-5, with D possibly matching TRBD2 (6 bases). The length of the CDR3 is 13 residues. Trimming removed 2 bases from V and 2 bases from J, with 6 bases in between. Germline V gene data show CDR1 as MDHEN and CDR2 as SYDVKM. The CDR3 is CASSLGGQETQYF. Written as DNA, the CDR3 is TGTGCCAGCAGTTTAGGGGGGCAAGAGACCCAGTACTTC.

The chain carries TRBV28 and TRBJ2-1, with 8 bases aligning to TRBD2. The CDR3 spans 16 residues. J lost 6 bases, V lost 2 bases, and 9 bases had no gene match. CDR1 is MDHEN, CDR2 SYDVKM, per germline. CDR3 nucleotide sequence: TGTGCCAGCAGTTTAGTTATAGCGGGGAAGTTCAATGAGCAGTTCTTC. It translates to CASSLVIAGKFNEQFF.

The chain combines TRBV5-1 with TRBJ2-1, with D hard to call. CDR1 is SGHRS, CDR2 YFSETQ, per germline. The CDR3 has 13 amino acids. With 1 base removed from V and 10 bases from J, the gap between germline ends came to 12 bases. The CDR3 loop reads CASSLLSHLEQFF. For the CDR3, the DNA is TGCGCCAGCAGCTTGCTCTCCCACCTAGAGCAGTTCTTC.

The rearrangement joins TRBV30 to TRBJ1-3; 10 nucleotides agree with TRBD1. Germline V gives CDR1 GTSNPN, CDR2 SVGIG (reference sequence). After removal of 3 bases from V and 8 bases from J, the junction contained 7 bases not matched to a gene. The CDR3 totals 14 residues. CDR3 sequence (DNA): TGTGCCTGGAGACGGGACAGGGGTGTAGACACCATATATTTT. Protein product: CAWRRDRGVDTIYF.

CDR3 DNA: TGTGCCAGCAGCCCGCTGATAGAAGCGTACGAGCAGTACTTC. It encodes CASSPLIEAYEQYF. The V call is TRBV7-8, the J call TRBJ2-7; D not resolved. The V end lost 5 bases, the J end lost 4 bases, and 15 bases lay between the germline ends. Germline values: CDR1 SGHVS, CDR2 FQNEAQ. CDR3 length: 14 residues.

This clone was counted once. This chain uses TRBV27 with TRBJ1-1, with TRBD1 identical over 11 bases. V was clipped by 4 bases and J by 0 bases; unmatched bases: 7. The CDR3 has 17 amino acids. Germline loops: CDR1 MNHEY, CDR2 SMNVEV (reference sequence). The CDR3 coding sequence is TGTGCCAGCAGTTCCTGGTGGGACAGGGGGGTGAACACTGAAGCTTTCTTT. Its translation: CASSSWWDRGVNTEAFF.

V and J are TRBV7-8 and TRBJ2-5; tentatively, D is TRBD2 (6 bases). The CDR3 runs 18 residues. V was pared by 2 bases and J by 9 bases, with 28 bases between. Germline loops: CDR1 SGHVS, CDR2 FQNEAQ. The CDR3 DNA reads TGTGCCAGCAGCTTAAGAGGCGGCGGGGAAACCTTCGGGCGGTCCCAGTACTTC. It specifies CASSLRGGGETFGRSQYF.

This chain joins TRBV7-8 and TRBJ1-2; no clear D gene. Trimming took off 2 bases at V and 3 bases at J, with 10 bases between the two ends. Germline values: CDR1 SGHVS, CDR2 FQNEAQ. The CDR3 sequence is 14 residues long. Written as DNA, the CDR3 is TGTGCCAGCAGCTTATCTGCGGATCACTATGGCTACACCTTC. Its translation is CASSLSADHYGYTF.

CDR3 amino acids: CASSQDSRGHLNYGYTF. For the CDR3, the DNA is TGCGCCAGCAGCCAGGACTCTAGGGGGCACCTAAACTATGGCTACACCTTC. The chain employs TRBV5-1 and TRBJ1-2; 7 bases align to TRBD1. This CDR3 spans 17 amino acids. Trimming removed 4 bases from V and 2 bases from J; junction bases left unmatched: 14. From germline, CDR1 is SGHRS and CDR2 YFSETQ. Based on the CDR3 plus reference TRBV5-1 and TRBJ1-2, the full variable domain is KAGVTQTPRYLIKTRGQQVTLSCSPISGHRSVSWYQQTPGQGLQFLFEYFSETQRNKGNFPGRFSGRQFSNSRSEMNVSTLELGDSALYLCASSQDSRGHLNYGYTFGSGTRLTVV.

The chain recombines TRBV2 with TRBJ2-7; TRBD2 matches 10 bases. The CDR3 is 15 amino acids. Losses at the gene ends were 7 bases for V and 5 bases for J; bases not matched to a gene: 11. In germline, CDR1 is SNHLY, CDR2 FYNNEI. CDR3 amino acids: CASKDLSGRLNEQYF. Written as DNA, the CDR3 is TGTGCCAGCAAAGACCTTAGCGGGAGGTTGAACGAGCAGTACTTC.

This chain links TRBV2 with TRBJ2-5; TRBD1 might be the D (6 bases). CDR1 and CDR2 (germline): SNHLY, FYNNEI. The CDR3 is made up of 14 amino acids. V lost 6 bases to trimming and J lost 5 bases, with 16 bases between them. Written as DNA, the CDR3 is TGTGCCAGCAGGGACACAGGGTTTGACGAGACCCAGTACTTC. Translating gives CASRDTGFDETQYF.

J is TRBJ2-7 and V is TRBV6-5; the match to TRBD1 covers 9 bases. CDR1 is MNHEY and CDR2 is SVGAGI in the germline V gene. The J segment lost 3 bases and the V segment lost 4 bases, leaving 10 bases of the junction unmatched. This CDR3 region has 16 residues. The CDR3 reads CASSLSLLDRGYEQYF. In DNA form, the CDR3 reads TGTGCCAGCAGTTTATCATTGTTGGACAGGGGCTACGAGCAGTACTTC.

The J gene is TRBJ2-1, the V gene TRBV4-2; 8 nucleotides align to TRBD2. V was clipped by 0 bases and J by 9 bases; unmatched bases: 10. Germline V lookup: CDR1 LGHNA, CDR2 YNFKEQ. This CDR3 is 16 amino acids long. DNA for the CDR3: TGTGCCAGCAGCCAAGATGAAGGAGCGGGAGCTACTGAGCAGTTCTTC. Translated: CASSQDEGAGATEQFF.

This chain joins TRBV5-1 and TRBJ2-7; a possible D gene is TRBD2 (5 bases). CDR1 is SGHRS, CDR2 YFSETQ, per germline. The CDR3 covers 13 residues. Between the trimmed V and J ends, which lost 0 bases and 4 bases, there was a span of 8 bases. In DNA form, the CDR3 reads TGCGCCAGCAGCTTGGGTGGAGGATACGAGCAGTACTTC. Protein: CASSLGGGYEQYF. Looking up the rest from reference TRBV5-1 and TRBJ2-7 gives the full variable domain: KAGVTQTPRYLIKTRGQQVTLSCSPISGHRSVSWYQQTPGQGLQFLFEYFSETQRNKGNFPGRFSGRQFSNSRSEMNVSTLELGDSALYLCASSLGGGYEQYFGPGTRLTVT.

The chain recombines TRBV6-5 with TRBJ1-4; D not certain. The CDR3 has 15 amino acids. Trimming removed 6 bases from V and 0 bases from J, with 11 bases in between. CDR1 and CDR2 (germline): MNHEY, SVGAGI. DNA of the CDR3: TGTGCCAGCAGCGCGGTATTCACAACTAATGAAAAACTGTTTTTT. Translation gives CASSAVFTTNEKLFF.

The chain is built from TRBV27 and TRBJ1-1; 7 positions match TRBD1. V gave up 3 bases and J gave up 0 bases; unmatched junction bases: 7. The CDR3 extends over 16 amino acids. In germline, CDR1 is MNHEY, CDR2 SMNVEV (reference sequence). The CDR3 loop is CASSFRGKGLNTEAFF. The CDR3 coding sequence is TGTGCCAGCAGTTTCAGGGGGAAAGGCTTGAACACTGAAGCTTTCTTT.

The chain has TRBV2 and TRBJ1-2; 9 bases fit TRBD1. With 11 bases clipped from V and 4 bases from J, the junction kept 8 bases outside the gene matches. The CDR3 spans 13 residues. Germline V gene data show CDR1 as SNHLY and CDR2 as FYNNEI. CDR3 DNA sequence: TGTGCCTCCACAGGGGGCGAAGTCTATGGCTACACCTTC. It codes for CASTGGEVYGYTF.

The V call is TRBV6-6, the J call TRBJ1-2; no definite D call. The V gene's germline CDR1 is MNHNY and CDR2 SVGAGI (reference sequence). V gave up 5 bases and J gave up 4 bases, with 14 bases separating them. CDR3 size: 14 residues. The DNA for the CDR3 is TGTGCCAGCAGTCAATCCACTGCTGTCTATGGCTACACCTTC. Encoded protein: CASSQSTAVYGYTF.

This rearrangement joins TRBV2 to TRBJ1-2, with no clear D. The CDR3 loop spans 15 amino acids. Trimming shortened V by 6 bases and J by 7 bases, and 21 bases separated the two germline ends. Germline V gives CDR1 SNHLY, CDR2 FYNNEI. CDR3 DNA: TGTGCCAGCAGCCCCTCGGTTGTGAGGCCGGCTGGCTACACCTTC. The encoded protein is CASSPSVVRPAGYTF.

The CDR3 bases are TGCGCCAGCAGCTTGGAGGGAGCCCAGTACTTC. It encodes CASSLEGAQYF. The V gene is TRBV5-1, the J gene TRBJ2-5; D possibly corresponds to TRBD2 (5 bases). V dropped 0 bases and J dropped 9 bases, with 6 bases sitting between them. CDR1 and CDR2 (germline): SGHRS, YFSETQ. The CDR3 covers 11 residues. The whole variable domain, remainder taken from reference TRBV5-1 and TRBJ2-5, is KAGVTQTPRYLIKTRGQQVTLSCSPISGHRSVSWYQQTPGQGLQFLFEYFSETQRNKGNFPGRFSGRQFSNSRSEMNVSTLELGDSALYLCASSLEGAQYFGPGTRLLVL.

The chain employs TRBV2 and TRBJ2-2; 7 nucleotides align to TRBD2. The V gene's germline CDR1 is SNHLY and CDR2 FYNNEI. The trim removed 7 bases at V and 5 bases at J, leaving 13 bases unmatched. CDR3 length equals 16 residues. The CDR3 DNA follows: TGTGCCAGCACCAATACCCCGGGGGGATGGACCGGGGAGCTGTTTTTT. Translated, it gives CASTNTPGGWTGELFF.